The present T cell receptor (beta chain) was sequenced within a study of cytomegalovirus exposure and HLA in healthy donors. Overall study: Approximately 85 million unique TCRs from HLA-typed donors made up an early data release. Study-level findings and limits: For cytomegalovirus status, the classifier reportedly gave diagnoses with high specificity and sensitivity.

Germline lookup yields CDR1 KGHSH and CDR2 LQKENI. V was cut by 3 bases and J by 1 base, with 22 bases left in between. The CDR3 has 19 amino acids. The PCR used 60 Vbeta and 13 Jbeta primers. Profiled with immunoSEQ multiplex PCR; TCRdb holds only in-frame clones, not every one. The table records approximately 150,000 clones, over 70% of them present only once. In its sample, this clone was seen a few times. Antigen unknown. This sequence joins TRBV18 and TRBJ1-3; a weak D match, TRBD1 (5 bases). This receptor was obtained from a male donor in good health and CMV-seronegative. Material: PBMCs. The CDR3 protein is CASSPRPQDITSSGNTIYF. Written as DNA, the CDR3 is TGTGCCAGCTCACCGCGCCCTCAGGACATTACCTCTTCTGGAAACACCATATATTTT.